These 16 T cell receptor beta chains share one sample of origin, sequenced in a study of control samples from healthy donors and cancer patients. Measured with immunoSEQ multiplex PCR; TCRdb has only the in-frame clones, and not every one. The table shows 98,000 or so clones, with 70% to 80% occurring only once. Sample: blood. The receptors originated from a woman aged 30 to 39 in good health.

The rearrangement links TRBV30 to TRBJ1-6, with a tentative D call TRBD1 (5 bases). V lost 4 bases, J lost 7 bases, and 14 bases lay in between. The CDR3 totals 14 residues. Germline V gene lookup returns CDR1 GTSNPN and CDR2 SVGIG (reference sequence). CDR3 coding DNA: TGTGCCTGGACGAAAGCAGGGTCAAATTCACCCCTCCACTTT. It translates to CAWTKAGSNSPLHF. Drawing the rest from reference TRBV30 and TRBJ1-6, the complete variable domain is SQTIHQWPATLVQPVGSPLSLECTVEGTSNPNLYWYRQAAGRGLQLLFYSVGIGQISSEVPQNLSASRPQDRQFILSSKKLLLSDSGFYLCAWTKAGSNSPLHFGNGTRLTVT.

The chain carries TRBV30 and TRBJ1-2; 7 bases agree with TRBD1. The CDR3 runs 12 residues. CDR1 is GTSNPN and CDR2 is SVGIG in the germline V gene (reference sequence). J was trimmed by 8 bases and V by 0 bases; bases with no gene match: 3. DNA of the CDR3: TGTGCCTGGAGTGTAGTACAGGGGGGCTACACCTTC. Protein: CAWSVVQGGYTF.

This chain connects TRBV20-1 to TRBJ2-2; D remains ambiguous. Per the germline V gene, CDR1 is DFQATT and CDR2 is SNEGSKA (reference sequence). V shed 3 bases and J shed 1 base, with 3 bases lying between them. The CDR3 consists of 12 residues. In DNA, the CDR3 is TGCAGTGCTAGTAAGAACACCGGGGAGCTGTTTTTT. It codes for CSASKNTGELFF.

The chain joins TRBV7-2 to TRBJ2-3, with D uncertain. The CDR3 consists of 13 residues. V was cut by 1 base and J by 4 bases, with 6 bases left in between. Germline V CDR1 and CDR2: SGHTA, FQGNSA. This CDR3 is CASSLDGPDTQYF. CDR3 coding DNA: TGTGCCAGCAGCTTAGACGGTCCAGATACGCAGTATTTT.

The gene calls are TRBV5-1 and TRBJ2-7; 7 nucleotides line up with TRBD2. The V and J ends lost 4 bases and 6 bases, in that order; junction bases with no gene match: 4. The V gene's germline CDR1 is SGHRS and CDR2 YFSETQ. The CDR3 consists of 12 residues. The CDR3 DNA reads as TGCGCCAGCAGCGCCTCGGGAGGCGAGCAGTACTTC. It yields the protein CASSASGGEQYF.

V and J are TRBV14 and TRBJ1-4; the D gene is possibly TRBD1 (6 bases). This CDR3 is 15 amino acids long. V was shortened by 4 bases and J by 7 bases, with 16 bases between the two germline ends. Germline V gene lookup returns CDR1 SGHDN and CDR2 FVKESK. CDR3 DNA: TGTGCCAGCAGCCTTACAGGGTGGGCTCGTGAAAAACTGTTTTTT. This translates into CASSLTGWAREKLFF.

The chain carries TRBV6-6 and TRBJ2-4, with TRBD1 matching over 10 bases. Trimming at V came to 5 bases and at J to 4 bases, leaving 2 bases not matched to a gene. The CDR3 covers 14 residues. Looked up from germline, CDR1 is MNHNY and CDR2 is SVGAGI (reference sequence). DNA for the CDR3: TGTGCCAGCAGTGAGGGACAGGGGAAAAACATTCAGTACTTC. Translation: CASSEGQGKNIQYF.

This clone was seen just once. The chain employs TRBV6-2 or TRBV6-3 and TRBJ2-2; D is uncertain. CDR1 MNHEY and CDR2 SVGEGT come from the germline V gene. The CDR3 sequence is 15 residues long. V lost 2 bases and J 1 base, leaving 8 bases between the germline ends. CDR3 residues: CASSYATVNTGELFF. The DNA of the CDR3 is TGTGCCAGCAGTTACGCCACAGTGAACACCGGGGAGCTGTTTTTT.

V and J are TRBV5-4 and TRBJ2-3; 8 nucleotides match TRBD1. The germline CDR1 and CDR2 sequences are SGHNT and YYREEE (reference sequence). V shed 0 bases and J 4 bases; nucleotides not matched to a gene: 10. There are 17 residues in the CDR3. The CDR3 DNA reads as TGTGCCAGCAGCTTGGATGGGGACAGGCCCCATGCAGATACGCAGTATTTT. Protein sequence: CASSLDGDRPHADTQYF.

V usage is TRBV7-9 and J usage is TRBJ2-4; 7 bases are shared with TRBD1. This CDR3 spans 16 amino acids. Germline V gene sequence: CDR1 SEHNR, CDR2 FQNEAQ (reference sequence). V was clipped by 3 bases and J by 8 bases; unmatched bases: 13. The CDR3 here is CASSFGQDSLRDIQYF. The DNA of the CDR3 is TGTGCCAGCAGCTTTGGACAGGACTCTTTAAGGGACATTCAGTACTTC.

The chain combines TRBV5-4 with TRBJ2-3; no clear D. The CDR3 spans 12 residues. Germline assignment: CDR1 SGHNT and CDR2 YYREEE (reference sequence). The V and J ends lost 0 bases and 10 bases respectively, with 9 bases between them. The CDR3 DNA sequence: TGTGCCAGCAGCTTGGTGTCAGACGCGCAGTATTTT. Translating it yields CASSLVSDAQYF. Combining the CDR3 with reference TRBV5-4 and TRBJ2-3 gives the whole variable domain ETGVTQSPTHLIKTRGQQVTLRCSSQSGHNTVSWYQQALGQGPQFIFQYYREEENGRGNFPPRFSGLQFPNYSSELNVNALELDDSALYLCASSLVSDAQYFGPGTRLTVL.

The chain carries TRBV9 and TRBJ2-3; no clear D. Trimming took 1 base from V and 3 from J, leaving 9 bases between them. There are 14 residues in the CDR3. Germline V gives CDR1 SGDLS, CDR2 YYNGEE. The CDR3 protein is CASSVSVTTDTQYF. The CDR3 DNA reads TGTGCCAGCAGCGTATCCGTGACGACAGATACGCAGTATTTT.

The CDR3 protein is CASSQEGQAGELFF. The CDR3 nucleotides are TGCGCCAGCAGCCAAGAGGGGCAGGCCGGGGAGCTGTTTTTT. The chain employs TRBV4-3 and TRBJ2-2; a possible D gene is TRBD1 (5 bases). Germline V gene lookup returns CDR1 LGHNA and CDR2 YSLEER. Trimming left V 0 bases short and J 6 bases short, with 8 bases between. CDR3 length: 14 residues.

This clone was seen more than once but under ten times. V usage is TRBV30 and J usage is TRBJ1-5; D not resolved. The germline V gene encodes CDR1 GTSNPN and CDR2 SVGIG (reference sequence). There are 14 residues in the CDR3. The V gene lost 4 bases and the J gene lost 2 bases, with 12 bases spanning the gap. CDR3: CAWNLGLGNQPQHF. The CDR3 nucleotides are TGTGCCTGGAATCTGGGTTTGGGCAATCAGCCCCAGCATTTT. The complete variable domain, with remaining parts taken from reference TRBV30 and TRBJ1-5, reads SQTIHQWPATLVQPVGSPLSLECTVEGTSNPNLYWYRQAAGRGLQLLFYSVGIGQISSEVPQNLSASRPQDRQFILSSKKLLLSDSGFYLCAWNLGLGNQPQHFGDGTRLSIL.

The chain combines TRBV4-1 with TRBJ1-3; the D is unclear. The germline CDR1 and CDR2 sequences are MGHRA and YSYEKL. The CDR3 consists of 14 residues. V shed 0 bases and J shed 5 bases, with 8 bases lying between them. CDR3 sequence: CASSQDSVRNTIYF. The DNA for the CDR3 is TGCGCCAGCAGCCAAGATTCGGTTCGAAACACCATATATTTT.

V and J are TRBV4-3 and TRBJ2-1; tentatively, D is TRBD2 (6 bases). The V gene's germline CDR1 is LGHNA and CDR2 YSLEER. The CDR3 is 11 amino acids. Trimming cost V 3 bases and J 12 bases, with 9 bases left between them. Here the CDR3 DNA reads TGCGCCAGCAGCCACACGGGAGTGCAGTTCTTC. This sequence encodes CASSHTGVQFF.